These T cell receptor beta chains were read from a single sample in a study of blood T cell repertoires in COVID-19. Generated by immunoSEQ multiplex PCR, the TCRdb table keeps only in-frame clones and is missing some. The table includes roughly 36,000 clones, around 85% detected once. The sequenced material came from peripheral blood. The source of these receptors is a man between 60 and 70 years old with acute or convalescent COVID-19. CDR3s include the opening cysteine and the closing phenylalanine or tryptophan. A D gene is named only where the DNA matches it firmly. The listing skips clone size in some rows; elsewhere it reads once, few, many or a size class.

j_call,v_call,clone_size,d_call,cdr3_nt,cdr3_aa
TRBJ2-2,TRBV27,-,-,TGTGCCAGCAGCGACCGGGAGAAGGGATTGCGGGAGCTGTTTTTT,CASSDREKGLRELFF
TRBJ2-2,TRBV7-2,-,-,TGTGCCAGCAGCTTAGCGAGACAGGCTCACCCCGGGGAGCTGTTTTTT,CASSLARQAHPGELFF
TRBJ2-1,TRBV18,-,TRBD2,TGTGCCAGCTCACCCCCGAACCCAAGCGGGAGTCATGGCTATGAGCAGTTCTTC,CASSPPNPSGSHGYEQFF
TRBJ2-1,TRBV12-3/TRBV12-4,-,-,TGTGCCAGCAGTTTACAGACAGGCAATGAGCAGTTCTTC,CASSLQTGNEQFF
TRBJ2-7,TRBV3-1/TRBV3-2,-,-,TGTGCCAGCAGCTACCAGTACGAGCAGTACTTC,CASSYQYEQYF
TRBJ2-5,TRBV7-9,-,-,TGTGCCAGCAGCTTAGGCGGGGCCGGCGGGGGCTGGCGGGAGACCCAGTACTTC,CASSLGGAGGGWRETQYF
TRBJ2-3,TRBV11-3,-,TRBD1,TGTGCCAGCAGCCCAGGACAGGCGGATACGCAGTATTTT,CASSPGQADTQYF
TRBJ1-6,TRBV5-4,-,TRBD1,TGTGCCAGCAGCTTGGGAAGGGACAGATCACCCCTCCACTTT,CASSLGRDRSPLHF
TRBJ2-7,TRBV27,-,TRBD2,TGTGCCAGCAGTCGATTAGCGGGAGAGTATGAGCAGTACTTC,CASSRLAGEYEQYF
TRBJ2-4,TRBV24-1,-,-,TGTGCCACGGGGGGAAGGATCGGTGAAAACATTCAGTACTTC,CATGGRIGENIQYF
TRBJ2-4,TRBV30,-,-,TGTGCCTGGAGTGGCTCCGGGTCAATACTAGCCAAAAACATTCAGTACTTC,CAWSGSGSILAKNIQYF
TRBJ2-7,TRBV18,-,TRBD1,TGTGCCAGCTCACCTCCGGGACAGTCCTACGAGCAGTACTTC,CASSPPGQSYEQYF
TRBJ2-7,TRBV14,once,-,TGTGCCAGCAGCCTCGGACACGGAAAAGCCTACGAGCAGTACTTC,CASSLGHGKAYEQYF
TRBJ1-1,TRBV3-1/TRBV3-2,few,-,TGTGCCAGCAGCCATGGACAGCCGAACACTGAAGCTTTCTTT,CASSHGQPNTEAFF
TRBJ2-1,TRBV5-1,-,-,TGCGCCAGCAGCTTGGCGGCGGTCGGTACAGGGCTCGCCAATGAGCAGTTCTTC,CASSLAAVGTGLANEQFF
TRBJ1-5,TRBV5-8,-,TRBD1,TGTGCCAGCAGCCGAGCGGGAGGGGGCTATAGCAATCAGCCCCAGCATTTT,CASSRAGGGYSNQPQHF
TRBJ1-5,TRBV28,-,-,TGTGCCAGCAGTTCGGAGGTCCTGGGGGGTGGGCCCCAGCATTTT,CASSSEVLGGGPQHF
TRBJ1-4,TRBV4-1,few,-,TGCGCCAGCAACCCGGGGACTTATAATGAAAAACTGTTTTTT,CASNPGTYNEKLFF
TRBJ2-2,TRBV6-1,once,TRBD2,TGTGCCAGCAGTGAGGTAGCGGGAGTTAGGGAGCTGTTTTTT,CASSEVAGVRELFF
TRBJ1-1,TRBV7-2,once,-,TGTGCCAGCAGCTTAGTCGGGGTAGGGTACACTGAAGCTTTCTTT,CASSLVGVGYTEAFF
TRBJ1-5,TRBV28,once,TRBD1,TGTGCCAGCGGGACAGGGAATCAGCCCCAGCATTTT,CASGTGNQPQHF
TRBJ1-2,TRBV10-1,-,-,TGCGCCAGCAGTGAGTCGTACCCGGGTAATGGGTATGGCTACACCTTC,CASSESYPGNGYGYTF
TRBJ1-1,TRBV12-5,-,TRBD1,TGTGCTAGTGGGTCAACAGGGGCGCGCAGCTTT,CASGSTGARSF
TRBJ2-7,TRBV7-2,-,TRBD1,TGTGCCAGCAGCTCCCGACAGGGGGTCTACGAGCAGTACTTC,CASSSRQGVYEQYF
TRBJ2-2,TRBV24-1,-,TRBD1,TGTGCCACCAGTCCGGGACAGGGATATACCGGGGAGCTGTTTTTT,CATSPGQGYTGELFF
TRBJ1-3,TRBV3-1/TRBV3-2,-,-,TGTGCCAGCAGCCCGGGACAACACTCTGGAAACACCATATATTTT,CASSPGQHSGNTIYF
TRBJ1-3,TRBV5-8,-,-,TGTGCCAGCAGCTACGACAGCGTTGGAAACACCATATATTTT,CASSYDSVGNTIYF
TRBJ2-2,TRBV7-2,once,TRBD2,TGTGCCAGCAGCCGCACTAGCGGATACACCGGGGAGCTGTTTTTT,CASSRTSGYTGELFF
TRBJ2-1,TRBV5-1,few,-,TGCGCCAGCAGCTTGGTCGGGTTCGATGAGCAGTTCTTC,CASSLVGFDEQFF
TRBJ2-2,TRBV5-1,-,-,TGCGCCAGCAGCTTGGGGCCGACCGGGGAGCTGTTTTTT,CASSLGPTGELFF
TRBJ2-1,TRBV2,-,TRBD2,TGTGCCAGAAAAGGGACTAGCGAGTACAATGAGCAGTTCTTC,CARKGTSEYNEQFF
TRBJ2-2,TRBV3-1/TRBV3-2,-,-,TGTGCCAGCAGCGGCCGGGCCCAGGGGACCGGGGAGCTGTTTTTT,CASSGRAQGTGELFF
TRBJ2-3,TRBV4-2,-,TRBD2,TGTGCCAGCAGCCAGGAGGTGACTAGCGGGACGAGAAATACGCAGTATTTT,CASSQEVTSGTRNTQYF
TRBJ2-7,TRBV5-1,-,-,TGCGCCAGCAGCGCATTGACGAGGCCTACCTCCTACGAGCAGTACTTC,CASSALTRPTSYEQYF
TRBJ2-5,TRBV5-6,-,TRBD1,TGTGCCAGCAGCCCTACCCCGACAGGGGGGGAGACCCAGTACTTC,CASSPTPTGGETQYF
TRBJ1-1,TRBV9,-,TRBD1,TGTGCCAGCAGCGTCACAGGGGGCACTGAAGCTTTCTTT,CASSVTGGTEAFF
TRBJ1-2,TRBV12-3/TRBV12-4,-,-,TGTGCCAGCAGTTTAGTCGGGGATGGCTACACCTTC,CASSLVGDGYTF
TRBJ2-1,TRBV2,-,TRBD1,TGTGCCAGCAGGGATACAGGGGGTGGAACGGAGCAGTTCTTC,CASRDTGGGTEQFF
TRBJ1-2,TRBV9,-,TRBD1,TGTGCCAGCAGCCCCCGAACGGGACAGGGGAGCTATGGCTACACCTTC,CASSPRTGQGSYGYTF
TRBJ2-5,TRBV19,-,-,TGTGCCAGTAGTACACAGGGTCCGGCGGTGGAGACCCAGTACTTC,CASSTQGPAVETQYF
TRBJ1-5,TRBV4-2,-,TRBD1,TGTGCCAGCAGCCAAGTAAAGGACTCCCGGGACAGAAAAGATCAGCCCCAGCATTTT,CASSQVKDSRDRKDQPQHF
TRBJ1-2,TRBV3-1/TRBV3-2,-,-,TGTGCCAGCAGCCAAGATATGGGGGGGTCTGGCTACACCTTC,CASSQDMGGSGYTF
TRBJ1-6,TRBV9,-,-,TGTGCCAGCAGCGTAGGGACAAATAATTCACCCCTCCACTTT,CASSVGTNNSPLHF
TRBJ1-1,TRBV18,-,-,TGTGCCAGCTCAGTCGGTGGGGGGGAGAACACTGAAGCTTTCTTT,CASSVGGGENTEAFF